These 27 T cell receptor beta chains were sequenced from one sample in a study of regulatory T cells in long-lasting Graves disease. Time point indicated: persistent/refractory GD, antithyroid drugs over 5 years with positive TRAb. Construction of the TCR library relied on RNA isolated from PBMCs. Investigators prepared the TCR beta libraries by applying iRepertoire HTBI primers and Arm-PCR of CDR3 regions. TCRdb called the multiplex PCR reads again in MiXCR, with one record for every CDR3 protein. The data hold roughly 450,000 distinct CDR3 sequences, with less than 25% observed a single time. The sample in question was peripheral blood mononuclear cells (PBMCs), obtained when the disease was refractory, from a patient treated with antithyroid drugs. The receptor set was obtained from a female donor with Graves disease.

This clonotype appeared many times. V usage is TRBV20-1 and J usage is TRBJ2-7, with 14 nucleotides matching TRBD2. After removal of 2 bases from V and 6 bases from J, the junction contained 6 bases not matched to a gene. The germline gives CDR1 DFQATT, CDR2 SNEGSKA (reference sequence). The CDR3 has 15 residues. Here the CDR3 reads CSARLGLAGAGEQYF. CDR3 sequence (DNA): TGCAGTGCTAGACTGGGACTAGCGGGAGCAGGCGAGCAGTACTTC.

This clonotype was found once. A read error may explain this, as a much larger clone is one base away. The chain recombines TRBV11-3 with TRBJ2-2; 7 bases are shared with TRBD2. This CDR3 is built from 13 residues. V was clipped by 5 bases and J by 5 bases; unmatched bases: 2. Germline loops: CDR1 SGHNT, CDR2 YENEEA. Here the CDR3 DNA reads TGTGCCAGCAGCCGGGAGGTAACCGGGGAGCTGTTTTTT. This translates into CASSREVTGELFF.

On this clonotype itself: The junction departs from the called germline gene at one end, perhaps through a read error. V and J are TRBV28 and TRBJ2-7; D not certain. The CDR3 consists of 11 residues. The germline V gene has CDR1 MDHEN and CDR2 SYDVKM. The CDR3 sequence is CASSLEYEQCF. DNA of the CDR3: TGTGCCAGCAGTTTGGAATACGAGCAGTGCTTC.

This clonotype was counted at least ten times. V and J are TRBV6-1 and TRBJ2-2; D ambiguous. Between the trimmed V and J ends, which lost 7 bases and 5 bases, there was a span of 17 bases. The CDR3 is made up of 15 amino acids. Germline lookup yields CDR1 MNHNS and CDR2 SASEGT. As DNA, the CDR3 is TGTGCCAGCACCAAGTCAAGATTACGGACCGGGGAGCTGTTTTTT. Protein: CASTKSRLRTGELFF.

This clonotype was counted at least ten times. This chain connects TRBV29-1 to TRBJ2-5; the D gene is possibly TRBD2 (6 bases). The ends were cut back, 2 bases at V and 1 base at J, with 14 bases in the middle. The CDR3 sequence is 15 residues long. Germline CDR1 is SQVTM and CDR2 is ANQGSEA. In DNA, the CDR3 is TGCAGCGTTGAATGGAGGGACCAACTCCAAGAGACCCAGTACTTC. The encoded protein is CSVEWRDQLQETQYF.

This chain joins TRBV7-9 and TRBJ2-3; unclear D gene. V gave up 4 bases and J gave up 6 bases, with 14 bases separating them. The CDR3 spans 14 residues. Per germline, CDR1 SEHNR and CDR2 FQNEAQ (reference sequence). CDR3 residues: CASSSKPSSDTQYF. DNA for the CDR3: TGTGCCAGCAGCTCGAAGCCCAGTTCGGATACGCAGTATTTT.

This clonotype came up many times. The chain's CDR3 is CASTPGLGGRGETQYF. CDR3 sequence (DNA): TGTGCCAGCACCCCGGGGTTGGGCGGGAGAGGGGAGACCCAGTACTTC. This rearrangement joins TRBV28 to TRBJ2-5, with 7 bases aligning to TRBD2. This CDR3 region has 16 residues. V was clipped by 7 bases and J by 5 bases; unmatched bases: 16. The germline V gene encodes CDR1 MDHEN and CDR2 SYDVKM.

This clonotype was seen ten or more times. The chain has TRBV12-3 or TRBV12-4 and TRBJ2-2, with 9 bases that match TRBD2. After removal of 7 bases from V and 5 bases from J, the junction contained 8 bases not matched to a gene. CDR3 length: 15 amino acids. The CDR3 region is CASTFSGRETGELFF. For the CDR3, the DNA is TGTGCCAGCACCTTTAGCGGGAGAGAGACCGGGGAGCTGTTTTTT.

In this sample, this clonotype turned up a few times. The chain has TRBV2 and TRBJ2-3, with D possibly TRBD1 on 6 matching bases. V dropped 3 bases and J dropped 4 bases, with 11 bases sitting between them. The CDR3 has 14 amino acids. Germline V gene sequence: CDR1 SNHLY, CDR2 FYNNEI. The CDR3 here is CASSEQGFSDTQYF. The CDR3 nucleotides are TGTGCCAGCAGTGAGCAGGGGTTTTCAGATACGCAGTATTTT. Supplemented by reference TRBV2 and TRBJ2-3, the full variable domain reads EPEVTQTPSHQVTQMGQEVILRCVPISNHLYFYWYRQILGQKVEFLVSFYNNEISEKSEIFDDQFSVERPDGSNFTLKIRSTKLEDSAMYFCASSEQGFSDTQYFGPGTRLTVL.

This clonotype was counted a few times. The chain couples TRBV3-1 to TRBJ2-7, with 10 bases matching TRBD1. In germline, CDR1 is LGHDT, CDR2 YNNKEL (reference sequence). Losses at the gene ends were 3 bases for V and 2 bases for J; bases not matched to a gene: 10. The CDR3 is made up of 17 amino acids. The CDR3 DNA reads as TGTGCCAGCAGCCAGCGAGATAGGGGACAGGGGACCTACGAGCAGTACTTC. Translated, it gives CASSQRDRGQGTYEQYF.

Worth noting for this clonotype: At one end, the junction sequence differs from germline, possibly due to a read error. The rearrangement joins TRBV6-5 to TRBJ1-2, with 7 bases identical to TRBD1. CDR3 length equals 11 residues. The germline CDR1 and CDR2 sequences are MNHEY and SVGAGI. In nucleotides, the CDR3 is TGTGCCAGCAGTTACGGGGACAGCCAGGCCTTC. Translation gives CASSYGDSQAF.

CDR3 protein: CASSPQREAAGSYEQYF. The CDR3 region has the DNA TGCGCCAGCAGCCCCCAAAGAGAGGCAGCGGGGTCCTACGAGCAGTACTTC. The V gene is TRBV4-1, the J gene TRBJ2-7; 7 nucleotides match TRBD2. Germline loops: CDR1 MGHRA, CDR2 YSYEKL. After removal of 4 bases from V and 1 base from J, the junction contained 13 bases not matched to a gene. This CDR3 has 17 amino acids.

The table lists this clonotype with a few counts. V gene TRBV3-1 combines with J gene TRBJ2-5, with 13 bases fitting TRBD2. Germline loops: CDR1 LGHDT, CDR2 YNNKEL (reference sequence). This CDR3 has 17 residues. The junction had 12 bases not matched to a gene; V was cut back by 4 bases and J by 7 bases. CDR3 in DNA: TGTGCCAGCAGCCGAGGGACTAGCGGGAACTACCTAGGGACCCAGTACTTC. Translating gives CASSRGTSGNYLGTQYF.

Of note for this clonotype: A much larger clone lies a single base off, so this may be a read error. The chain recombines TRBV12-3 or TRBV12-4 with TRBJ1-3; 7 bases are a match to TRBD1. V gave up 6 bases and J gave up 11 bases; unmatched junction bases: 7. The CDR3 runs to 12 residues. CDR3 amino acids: CASSGQVNPIYF. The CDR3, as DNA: TGTGCCAGCAGCGGACAGGTTAATCCCATATATTTT.

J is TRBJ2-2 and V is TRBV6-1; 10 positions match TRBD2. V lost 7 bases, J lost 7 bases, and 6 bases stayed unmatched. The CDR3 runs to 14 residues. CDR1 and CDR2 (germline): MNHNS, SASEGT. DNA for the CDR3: TGTGCCAGCATCGGGACTAGCGTAAGCGGGGAGCTGTTTTTT. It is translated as CASIGTSVSGELFF.

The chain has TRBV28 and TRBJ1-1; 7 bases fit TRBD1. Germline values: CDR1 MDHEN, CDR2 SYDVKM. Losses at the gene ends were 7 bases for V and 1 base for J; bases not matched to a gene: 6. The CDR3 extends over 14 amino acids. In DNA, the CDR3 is TGTGCCAGCACCGTTTACAGGGGGAACACTGAAGCTTTCTTT. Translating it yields CASTVYRGNTEAFF.

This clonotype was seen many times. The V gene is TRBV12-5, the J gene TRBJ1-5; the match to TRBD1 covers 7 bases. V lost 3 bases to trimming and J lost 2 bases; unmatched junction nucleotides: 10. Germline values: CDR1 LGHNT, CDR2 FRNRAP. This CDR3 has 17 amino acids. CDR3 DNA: TGTGCTAGTGGTTTTCGACAGGGTTGCGCATGCAATCAGCCCCAGCATTTT. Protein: CASGFRQGCACNQPQHF.

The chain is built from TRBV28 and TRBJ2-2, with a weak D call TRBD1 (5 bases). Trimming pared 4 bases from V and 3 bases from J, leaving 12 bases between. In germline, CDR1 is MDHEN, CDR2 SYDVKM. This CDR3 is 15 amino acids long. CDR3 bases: TGTGCCAGCAGTTCGAGTCAGGGCTACACCGGGGAGCTGTTTTTT. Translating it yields CASSSSQGYTGELFF.

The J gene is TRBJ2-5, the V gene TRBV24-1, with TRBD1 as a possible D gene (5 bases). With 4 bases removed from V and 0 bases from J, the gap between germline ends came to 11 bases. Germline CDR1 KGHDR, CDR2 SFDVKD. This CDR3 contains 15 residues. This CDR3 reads CATSDRTRNQETQYF. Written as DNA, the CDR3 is TGTGCCACCAGTGACCGGACACGGAACCAAGAGACCCAGTACTTC.

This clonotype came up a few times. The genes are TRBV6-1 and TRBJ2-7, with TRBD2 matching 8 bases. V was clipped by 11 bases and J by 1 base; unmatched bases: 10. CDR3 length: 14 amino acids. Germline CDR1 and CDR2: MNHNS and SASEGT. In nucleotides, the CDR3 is TGTGCCGCACGAAGACTAGCGCTTTCCTACGAGCAGTACTTC. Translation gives CAARRLALSYEQYF.

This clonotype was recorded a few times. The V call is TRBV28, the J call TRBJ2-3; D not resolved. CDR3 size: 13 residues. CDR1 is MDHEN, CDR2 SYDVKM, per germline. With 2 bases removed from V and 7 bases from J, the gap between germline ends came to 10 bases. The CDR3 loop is CASSLVAPNTQYF. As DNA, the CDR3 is TGTGCCAGCAGTTTAGTAGCTCCCAATACGCAGTATTTT.

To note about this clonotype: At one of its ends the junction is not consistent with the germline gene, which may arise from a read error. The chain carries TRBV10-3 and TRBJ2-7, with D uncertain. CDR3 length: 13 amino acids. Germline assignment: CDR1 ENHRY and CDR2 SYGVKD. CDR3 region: CAISEGQAYGQYF. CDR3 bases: TGTGCCATCAGTGAAGGGCAAGCCTACGGGCAGTACTTC.

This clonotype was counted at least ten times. CDR3 DNA: TGTGCCAGCAGTACCGGACAGGGAGACACTGAAGCTTTCTTT. Translated, it gives CASSTGQGDTEAFF. This chain links TRBV28 with TRBJ1-1; 8 nucleotides line up with TRBD1. CDR3 length: 14 residues. CDR1 and CDR2 (germline): MDHEN, SYDVKM. J lost 3 bases, V lost 5 bases, and 5 bases had no gene match.

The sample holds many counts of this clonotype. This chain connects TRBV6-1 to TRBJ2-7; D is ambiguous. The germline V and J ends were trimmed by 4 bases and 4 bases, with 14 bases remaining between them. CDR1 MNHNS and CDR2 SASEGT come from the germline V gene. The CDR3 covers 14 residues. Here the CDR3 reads CASSGRRPPYEQYF. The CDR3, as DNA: TGTGCCAGCAGTGGGCGCAGGCCTCCGTACGAGCAGTACTTC.

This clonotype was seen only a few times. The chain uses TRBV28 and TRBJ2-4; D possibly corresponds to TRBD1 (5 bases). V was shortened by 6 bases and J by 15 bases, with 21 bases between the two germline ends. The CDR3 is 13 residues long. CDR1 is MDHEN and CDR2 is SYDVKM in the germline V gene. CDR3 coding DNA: TGTGCCAGCAGAACCCCCGAGTCGGGCAGGGCGTACTTC. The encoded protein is CASRTPESGRAYF.

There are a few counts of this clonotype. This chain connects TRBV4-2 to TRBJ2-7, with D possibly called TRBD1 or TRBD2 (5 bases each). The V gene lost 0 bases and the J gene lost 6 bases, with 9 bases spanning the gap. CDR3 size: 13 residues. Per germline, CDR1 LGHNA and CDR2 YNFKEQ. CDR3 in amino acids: CASSQDLGTEQYF. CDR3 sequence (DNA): TGTGCCAGCAGCCAAGATTTGGGGACCGAGCAGTACTTC.

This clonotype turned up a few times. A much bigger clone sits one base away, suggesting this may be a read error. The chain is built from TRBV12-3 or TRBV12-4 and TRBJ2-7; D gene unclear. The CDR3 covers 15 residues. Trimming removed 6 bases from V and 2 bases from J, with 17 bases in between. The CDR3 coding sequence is TGTGCCAGCAGCCCCCGCGACAAGGTAACCTACGAGCAGTACTTC. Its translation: CASSPRDKVTYEQYF.